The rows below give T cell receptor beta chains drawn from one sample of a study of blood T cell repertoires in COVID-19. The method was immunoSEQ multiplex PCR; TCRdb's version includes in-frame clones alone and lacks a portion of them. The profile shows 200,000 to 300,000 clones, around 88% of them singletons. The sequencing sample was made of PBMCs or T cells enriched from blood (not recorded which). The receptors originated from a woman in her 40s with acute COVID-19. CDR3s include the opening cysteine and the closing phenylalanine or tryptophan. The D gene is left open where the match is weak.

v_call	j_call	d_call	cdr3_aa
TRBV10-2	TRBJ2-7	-	CASSENRGLYEQYF
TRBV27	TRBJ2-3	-	CASSLGGSYDTQYF
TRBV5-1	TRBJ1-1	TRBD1	CASSEGADTEAFF
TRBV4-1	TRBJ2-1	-	CASSHRGYDNEQFF
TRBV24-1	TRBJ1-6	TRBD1	CATRGGQPNSPLHF
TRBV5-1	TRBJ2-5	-	CASSPIDSQETQYF
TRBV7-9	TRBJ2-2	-	CASSTYGELFF
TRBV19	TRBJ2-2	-	CASSNSQNTGELFF
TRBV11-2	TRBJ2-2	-	CASSLLSVKNTGELFF
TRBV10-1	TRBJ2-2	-	CASSAFAGVNTGELFF
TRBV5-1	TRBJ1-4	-	CASSPGLTSGEKLFF
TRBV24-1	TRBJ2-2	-	CATSESSVTNTGELFF
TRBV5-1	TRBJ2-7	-	CASSEDKEIYEQYF
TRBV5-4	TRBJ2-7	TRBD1	CASSSGTGDFYEQYF
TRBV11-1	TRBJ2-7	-	CASKRDGYEQYF
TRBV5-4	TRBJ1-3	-	CASRREAGNTIYF
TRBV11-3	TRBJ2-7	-	CASSLQRTALPTDEQYF
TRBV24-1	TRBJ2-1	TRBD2	CATSDRSGRSYNEQFF
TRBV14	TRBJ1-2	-	CASSLVGQNYGYTF
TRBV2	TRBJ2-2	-	CASRISGNTGELFF
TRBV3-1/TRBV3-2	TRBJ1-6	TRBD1	CASSQSGTAYNSPLHF
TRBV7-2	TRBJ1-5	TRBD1	CASSSMTGLDDQPQHF
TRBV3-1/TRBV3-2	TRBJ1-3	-	CASSQTGGNTIYF
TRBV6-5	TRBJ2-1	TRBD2	CASRAGTSGNNEQFF
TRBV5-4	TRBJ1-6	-	CASSLVQDNSPLHF
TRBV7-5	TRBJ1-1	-	CVRSFRDREGWGTEAFF
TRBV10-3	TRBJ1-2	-	CAISVGDGANYGYTF
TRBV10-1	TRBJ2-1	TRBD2	CASSDSGRRVDEQFF
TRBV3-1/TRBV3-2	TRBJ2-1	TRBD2	CASSLSGGSYNEQFF
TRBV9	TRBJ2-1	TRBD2	CASSAGTSGSDEQFF
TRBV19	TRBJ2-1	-	CASSIRDKSSYNEQFF
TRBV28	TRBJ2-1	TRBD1	CASSLSGQGYNEQFF
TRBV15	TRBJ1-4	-	CATSRDRTDEKLFF
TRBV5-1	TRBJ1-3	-	CASSSGPVGLGNTIYF
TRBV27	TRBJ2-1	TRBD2	CASRKLAEALSSYNEQFF
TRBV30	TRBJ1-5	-	CAWSTGVGNQPQHF
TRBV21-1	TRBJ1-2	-	CASSKVECTDGYTF
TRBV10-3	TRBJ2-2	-	CAMLNTGELFF
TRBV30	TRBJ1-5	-	CAWSVGSNQPQHF
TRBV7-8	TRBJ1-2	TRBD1	CASSLDGTGDYGYTF
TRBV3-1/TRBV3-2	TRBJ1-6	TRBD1	CASLGQGASPLHF
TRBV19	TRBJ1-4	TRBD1	CASRGGQKLFF